The clone carrying this TCR beta chain was recorded a few times. Its antigen is still unknown. A much larger clone differs from this one at a single base, so this may be a read error. Germline V gene lookup returns CDR1 MDHEN and CDR2 SYDVKM. The CDR3 contains 14 residues. The source of the sample is a study of regulatory T cells in long-lasting Graves disease. Study at large: Positivity for TSH receptor antibodies plus over 5 years of antithyroid drugs meant persistent Graves' disease. Findings of the study overall: New patients shared about a thousand public clonotypes, fewer than the roughly 2,500 shared by persistent patients.

As for time point: persistent/refractory GD, antithyroid drugs over 5 years with positive TRAb. RNA isolated from PBMCs was used to make the TCR library. Doctors identified Graves' disease using the American Thyroid Association guidelines. CDR3 regions were amplified by Arm-PCR using iRepertoire HTBI primers to build TCR beta libraries. How the authors handled the data: The study identified more than 50 TRBV and approximately 13 TRBJ segments across samples. TCRdb reprocessed the multiplex PCR reads via MiXCR and lists one record per CDR3 protein. TCRdb's processing, not the study's, gives the V and J calls here. The table lists over 450,000 distinct CDR3 sequences, roughly 21% of them singletons.

The input for sequencing was peripheral blood mononuclear cells (PBMCs), taken when the disease was refractory, from a patient treated with antithyroid drugs. This TCR was recovered from a female donor with Graves disease. The V call is TRBV28, the J call TRBJ2-5; the D is unclear. CDR3 DNA: TGTGCCAGCAGTTTAGGGCAGCAACAAGGGACCCAGTACTTC. It is translated as CASSLGQQQGTQYF.